These 19 T cell receptor beta chains were sequenced from one sample in a study of beta chain features in type 1 diabetes. Expressed TCRB transcripts were sequenced because the isolated RNA had all been reverse transcribed beforehand. The repertoire was sequenced with immunoSEQ multiplex PCR; TCRdb's copy has only in-frame clones and lacks some. The top ten clones hold under 8.5% of a sample with around 300,000 clones, 14% of them seen once. The sequencing input was central memory CD4+ T cells from blood. The receptor source for this set is a man aged 25-40 years in good health.

The table lists this clone with a few counts. The chain has TRBV7-6 and TRBJ2-3; D is unresolved. CDR3 size: 15 residues. V was clipped by 8 bases and J by 2 bases, with 17 bases between them. CDR1 is SGHVS and CDR2 is FNYEAQ in the germline V gene. DNA for the CDR3: TGTGCCAGCGTTCGCCATCCGCTCAACACAGATACGCAGTATTTT. It is translated as CASVRHPLNTDTQYF. Looking up the rest from reference TRBV7-6 and TRBJ2-3 gives the full variable domain: GAGVSQSPRYKVTKRGQDVALRCDPISGHVSLYWYRQALGQGPEFLTYFNYEAQQDKSGLPNDRFSAERPEGSISTLTIQRTEQRDSAMYRCASVRHPLNTDTQYFGPGTRLTVL.

The chain links TRBV5-5 to TRBJ2-5; TRBD2 is a possible D gene (5 bases). This CDR3 is built from 15 residues. Deletions cut 0 bases from V and 5 bases from J, with 14 bases between. Germline assignment: CDR1 SGHKS and CDR2 YYEKEE (reference sequence). The CDR3 sequence: CASSLGVLAGETQYF. In nucleotides, the CDR3 is TGTGCCAGCAGCTTGGGGGTGCTAGCCGGGGAGACCCAGTACTTC.

The gene calls are TRBV6-1 and TRBJ1-1; TRBD1 is a possible D gene (5 bases). This CDR3 spans 13 amino acids. CDR1 and CDR2 from the germline V gene are MNHNS and SASEGT. The germline V and J ends were trimmed by 5 bases and 2 bases, with 9 bases remaining between them. The CDR3: CASSIRDNTEAFF. CDR3 sequence (DNA): TGTGCCAGCAGTATCCGGGACAACACTGAAGCTTTCTTT.

About this clone itself: A far larger clone lies a single base away; this is likely a read error. The rearrangement links TRBV7-7 to TRBJ1-1; the D gene is possibly TRBD1 (6 bases). CDR3 length: 17 residues. Germline-derived CDR1 and CDR2 are SSHAT and FNYEAQ (reference sequence). The V and J ends lost 5 bases and 0 bases respectively, with 19 bases between them. The CDR3, as DNA: TGTGCCAGCAGCCAACGTCCCGGGACATTTATGAACACTGAAGCTTTCTTT. Its translation is CASSQRPGTFMNTEAFF.

This clone was counted only a few times. The chain links TRBV7-3 to TRBJ1-1; no definite D call. CDR1 and CDR2 from the germline V gene are SGHTA and FQGTGA. V dropped 5 bases and J dropped 7 bases, with 20 bases sitting between them. The CDR3 has 15 amino acids. In nucleotides, the CDR3 is TGTGCCAGCAGCCCTTCGGGAGTTAAATATGGTGAAGCTTTCTTT. This sequence encodes CASSPSGVKYGEAFF.

This clone was seen only a few times. The CDR3: CASSLGTSGRAVYNEQFF. DNA for the CDR3: TGTGCCAGCAGCTTAGGGACTAGCGGGAGGGCCGTCTACAATGAGCAGTTCTTC. This rearrangement joins TRBV7-2 to TRBJ2-1, with 15 bases identical to TRBD2. The V segment lost 1 base and the J segment 3 bases; nucleotides outside the gene matches: 4. Germline V gene sequence: CDR1 SGHTA, CDR2 FQGNSA. The CDR3 runs 18 residues.

This clone was detected only a few times. The chain combines TRBV29-1 with TRBJ2-2; D uncertain. There are 14 residues in the CDR3. V lost 7 bases and J 3 bases, leaving 15 bases between the germline ends. Germline loops: CDR1 SQVTM, CDR2 ANQGSEA. CDR3 sequence: CSAARDPHTGELFF. In nucleotides, the CDR3 is TGCAGCGCCGCGCGTGATCCGCACACCGGGGAGCTGTTTTTT.

The rearrangement joins TRBV5-1 to TRBJ2-5; TRBD1 matches 7 bases. The CDR3 extends over 14 amino acids. Germline V gene sequence: CDR1 SGHRS, CDR2 YFSETQ. With V trimmed by 6 bases and J by 4 bases, 9 bases remained unmatched. CDR3 nucleotide sequence: TGCGCCAGCAACCCCGACAGGGTCCGAGAGACCCAGTACTTC. It yields the protein CASNPDRVRETQYF. The full variable domain, in which reference TRBV5-1 and TRBJ2-5 provide the parts outside the CDR3, is KAGVTQTPRYLIKTRGQQVTLSCSPISGHRSVSWYQQTPGQGLQFLFEYFSETQRNKGNFPGRFSGRQFSNSRSEMNVSTLELGDSALYLCASNPDRVRETQYFGPGTRLLVL.

The rearrangement uses TRBV5-6 and TRBJ2-4, with D possibly TRBD2 on 6 matching bases. Trimming removed 3 bases from V and 12 bases from J, with 19 bases in between. Germline assignment: CDR1 SGHDT and CDR2 YYEEEE. The CDR3 runs to 14 residues. The CDR3 spells CASSWGTLSGNQYF. The CDR3 nucleotides read TGTGCCAGCAGCTGGGGGACCCTTAGCGGAAATCAGTACTTC. The whole variable domain, remainder taken from reference TRBV5-6 and TRBJ2-4, is DAGVTQSPTHLIKTRGQQVTLRCSPKSGHDTVSWYQQALGQGPQFIFQYYEEEERQRGNFPDRFSGHQFPNYSSELNVNALLLGDSALYLCASSWGTLSGNQYFGAGTRLSVL.

Note on this clone: In the same sample, other DNA sequences code for this CDR3. As DNA, the CDR3 is TGCGCCAGCAGCTTTGGAGGCGACTATGGCTACACCTTC. Protein sequence: CASSFGGDYGYTF. The gene calls are TRBV5-1 and TRBJ1-2; D call uncertain. The CDR3 contains 13 residues. The V gene's germline CDR1 is SGHRS and CDR2 YFSETQ. The V end was cut by 2 bases, the J end by 3 bases, with 8 bases between. Combining the CDR3 with reference TRBV5-1 and TRBJ1-2 gives the whole variable domain KAGVTQTPRYLIKTRGQQVTLSCSPISGHRSVSWYQQTPGQGLQFLFEYFSETQRNKGNFPGRFSGRQFSNSRSEMNVSTLELGDSALYLCASSFGGDYGYTFGSGTRLTVV.

The chain combines TRBV10-3 with TRBJ1-1; D is undetermined. V lost 10 bases to trimming and J lost 4 bases, with 22 bases between them. Germline CDR1 reads ENHRY; CDR2 reads SYGVKD. The CDR3 is made up of 15 amino acids. The DNA of the CDR3 is TGTGCCAGCAAGGTGGCAGGCACCCTGGCCACTGAAGCTTTCTTT. Translation: CASKVAGTLATEAFF.

V gene TRBV12-5 combines with J gene TRBJ2-4; the D is unclear. The ends were cut back, 6 bases at V and 0 bases at J, with 3 bases in the middle. The CDR3 covers 12 residues. Germline V gives CDR1 LGHNT, CDR2 FRNRAP. CDR3 nucleotide sequence: TGTGCTAGTGGCCTAGCCAAAAACATTCAGTACTTC. Translating it yields CASGLAKNIQYF.

This clone was counted a few times. The chain uses TRBV9 and TRBJ2-2, with D possibly being TRBD1 (5 bases). The ends were cut back, 2 bases at V and 2 bases at J, with 7 bases in the middle. The CDR3 covers 14 residues. Germline CDR1 is SGDLS and CDR2 is YYNGEE. The chain's CDR3 is CASSVQGNTGELFF. CDR3 DNA: TGTGCCAGCAGCGTGCAGGGAAACACCGGGGAGCTGTTTTTT.

This clone was observed a handful of times. V gene TRBV11-3 combines with J gene TRBJ2-3; 11 bases are shared with TRBD2. The CDR3 runs 17 residues. The germline V gene encodes CDR1 SGHNT and CDR2 YENEEA. The V segment lost 1 base and the J segment 5 bases; nucleotides outside the gene matches: 8. CDR3 nucleotide sequence: TGTGCCAGCAGCTTAGCCCAACTAGCGGGAGTACTAGATACGCAGTATTTT. Translated: CASSLAQLAGVLDTQYF.

J is TRBJ2-7 and V is TRBV10-1; TRBD1 is a possible D gene (6 bases). This CDR3 contains 12 residues. Per the germline V gene, CDR1 is WNHNN and CDR2 is SYGVQD (reference sequence). Trimming cost V 6 bases and J 5 bases, with 11 bases left between them. DNA of the CDR3: TGCGCCAGCAGCCTACAGGGCAACGAGCAGTACGTC. It is translated as CASSLQGNEQYV.

The chain has TRBV7-8 and TRBJ1-1, with TRBD1 as a possible D gene (6 bases). Per the germline V gene, CDR1 is SGHVS and CDR2 is FQNEAQ. V lost 4 bases and J lost 2, with 14 bases in between. The CDR3 runs 15 residues. CDR3 coding DNA: TGTGCCAGCAGCTCGCGCGGGGGGCTCAACACTGAAGCTTTCTTT. Translation: CASSSRGGLNTEAFF.

CDR3 loop: CASSLTSGVYSDTQYF. The DNA of the CDR3 is TGTGCCAGCAGCTTGACGAGCGGGGTATATTCAGATACGCAGTATTTT. The chain combines TRBV5-6 with TRBJ2-3, with 7 bases matching TRBD2. Germline CDR1 and CDR2: SGHDT and YYEEEE. The CDR3 sequence is 16 residues long. Unmatched junction bases numbered 9, after V lost 1 base and J lost 4 bases.

In its sample, this clone was seen a few times. The chain has TRBV7-2 and TRBJ1-1; TRBD1 matches 7 bases. Germline V CDR1 and CDR2: SGHTA, FQGNSA. The CDR3 covers 14 residues. V lost 7 bases to trimming and J lost 0 bases; unmatched junction nucleotides: 5. CDR3: CASTRTGLNTEAFF. For the CDR3, the DNA is TGTGCCAGCACTAGGACAGGACTGAACACTGAAGCTTTCTTT.

CDR3 region: CASSLGWSIREQFF. The CDR3 DNA is TGTGCCAGCAGCTTAGGGTGGAGCATTAGGGAGCAGTTCTTC. The rearrangement joins TRBV7-2 to TRBJ2-1; D is undetermined. This CDR3 contains 14 residues. Trimming left V 1 base short and J 10 bases short, with 14 bases between. The germline gives CDR1 SGHTA, CDR2 FQGNSA.